This TCR beta chain was sequenced for a study of neurological immune-mediated disorders. This clonotype was counted ten times or more. Its antigen is still unknown. Between the trimmed V and J ends, which lost 3 bases and 5 bases, there was a span of 8 bases. CDR1 is KGHSH, CDR2 LQKENI, per germline. The CDR3 is made up of 12 amino acids. Study-wide findings and caveats: The greatest TCR clonal expansion occurred in HTLV-1-associated myelopathy and the least in multiple sclerosis, which fell below healthy controls.

TCRdb passed the 5' RACE reads through MiXCR, listing each CDR3 protein once. This sample has 65,000 to 95,000 distinct CDR3 sequences, with about 5% found just once. Specified time point: longitudinal time-point 2. The study built unsorted libraries from 2 million PBMCs kept at -80 C. The TCR originated in a woman aged 55 to 70 with multiple sclerosis. This chain uses TRBV18 with TRBJ2-7, with D perhaps TRBD1 or TRBD2 (5 bases each). The sample taken for sequencing was PBMCs. CDR3 amino acids: CASSPGPDEQYF. CDR3 sequence (DNA): TGTGCCAGCTCACCGGGACCCGACGAGCAGTACTTC.